This TCR beta chain was obtained from a study of cytomegalovirus exposure and HLA in healthy donors. Study-wide background: Per a later analysis, the 666 first-cohort and fewer than 150 validation repertoires shared one platform. Study-level results: Investigators reported some 150 TCR beta chains as tied to cytomegalovirus. A later analysis found first-cohort TCR clusters tended to co-occur in the 120 validation repertoires. Specificity for CMV antigens was confirmed in vitro for a few of the CMV-associated chains.

Assay used: immunoSEQ multiplex PCR; TCRdb lists only in-frame clones, some missing. In the table there are some 140,000 clones, roughly four fifths of which are singletons. Remarks on this clone: Its antigen is not identified.

What was sequenced was PBMCs. This TCR came from a man younger than 45 in good health and CMV-seropositive.

CDR3 nucleotides: TGCGCCAGCAGACATAGCGGGGGCGAAGAGACCCAGTACTTC. It specifies CASRHSGGEETQYF. The chain is built from TRBV5-1 and TRBJ2-5; 9 nucleotides agree with TRBD2. The CDR3 extends over 14 amino acids. Trimming took 5 bases from V and 3 from J; bases not matched to a gene: 5. Germline V gene data show CDR1 as SGHRS and CDR2 as YFSETQ.